Listed below are T cell receptor beta chains from one sample, sequenced in a study of cytomegalovirus exposure and HLA in healthy donors. Using immunoSEQ multiplex PCR, the repertoire was profiled, and TCRdb retains in-frame clones only, with some absent. The data contain about 160,000 clones, about 80% of them singletons. Source material: PBMCs. Receptors originate from a man between 18 and 35 years old in good health and CMV-seropositive. Both conserved end residues are part of each CDR3. A D gene is named only where the DNA matches it firmly. Size tells how often a clone was seen (once, few, many) or the class of an expanded clone, and some rows leave it out.

clone_size j_call v_call d_call cdr3_aa cdr3_nt
once TRBJ2-1 TRBV5-1 TRBD2 CASSLGTSGAYNEQFF TGCGCCAGCAGCTTAGGGACTAGCGGGGCCTACAATGAGCAGTTCTTC
. TRBJ2-7 TRBV7-2 TRBD1 CASSLEGGRGPNEQYF TGTGCCAGCAGCTTAGAAGGGGGCAGGGGGCCGAACGAGCAGTACTTC
few TRBJ2-7 TRBV6-1 TRBD1 CASSESLGQGGEQYF TGTGCCAGCAGTGAGTCGTTGGGACAGGGTGGCGAGCAGTACTTC
. TRBJ2-5 TRBV5-1 TRBD1 CASSNRDSQETQYF TGCGCCAGCAGCAACCGGGACAGCCAAGAGACCCAGTACTTC
. TRBJ1-1 TRBV6-6 . CASSRGVAWTEAFF TGTGCCAGCAGCAGAGGAGTAGCGTGGACTGAAGCTTTCTTT
. TRBJ2-7 TRBV6-5 TRBD2 CASSYGTSAYEQYF TGTGCCAGCAGTTACGGGACTAGCGCCTACGAGCAGTACTTC
. TRBJ2-7 TRBV4-2 TRBD1 CASSRGTVAYEQYF TGTGCCAGCAGCCGGGGGACAGTGGCCTACGAGCAGTACTTC
. TRBJ2-2 TRBV6-6 . CASRPNQANTGELFF TGTGCCAGCAGACCTAATCAGGCGAACACCGGGGAGCTGTTTTTT
. TRBJ2-3 TRBV7-9 . CASSPASVEGIATQYF TGTGCCAGCAGCCCTGCGTCAGTAGAGGGTATTGCTACGCAGTATTTT
. TRBJ2-7 TRBV4-2 TRBD2 CASSQGLAVTYEQYF TGTGCCAGCAGCCAAGGACTAGCGGTAACCTACGAGCAGTACTTC
. TRBJ2-7 TRBV4-3 TRBD1 CASSQAPSGTGGYEQYF TGCGCCAGCAGCCAGGCCCCGTCCGGGACAGGGGGGTACGAGCAGTACTTC
. TRBJ2-3 TRBV13 . CASSLQDTQYF TGTGCCAGCAGCTTACAAGATACGCAGTATTTT
. TRBJ1-1 TRBV27 TRBD1 CASSRNRGGLGAFF TGTGCCAGCAGTAGAAACCGAGGGGGCCTGGGAGCTTTCTTT
. TRBJ2-7 TRBV6-5 . CASSGGREQYF TGTGCCAGCAGTGGGGGGAGGGAGCAGTACTTC
. TRBJ1-5 TRBV10-3 . CAISESSSNQPQHF TGTGCCATCAGTGAATCCTCCAGCAATCAGCCCCAGCATTTT